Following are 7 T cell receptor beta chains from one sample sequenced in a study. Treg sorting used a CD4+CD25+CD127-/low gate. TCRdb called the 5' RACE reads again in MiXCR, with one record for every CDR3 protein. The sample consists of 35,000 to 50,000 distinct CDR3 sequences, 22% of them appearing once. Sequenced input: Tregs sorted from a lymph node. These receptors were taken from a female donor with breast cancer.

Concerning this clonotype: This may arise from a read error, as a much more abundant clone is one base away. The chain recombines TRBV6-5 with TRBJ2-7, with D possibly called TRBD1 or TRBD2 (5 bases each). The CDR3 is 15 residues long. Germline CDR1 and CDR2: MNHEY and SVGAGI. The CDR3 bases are TGTGCCGGCAGCCTCCGGGACCGACACTCCTACGAGCAGTACTTC. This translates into CAGSLRDRHSYEQYF.

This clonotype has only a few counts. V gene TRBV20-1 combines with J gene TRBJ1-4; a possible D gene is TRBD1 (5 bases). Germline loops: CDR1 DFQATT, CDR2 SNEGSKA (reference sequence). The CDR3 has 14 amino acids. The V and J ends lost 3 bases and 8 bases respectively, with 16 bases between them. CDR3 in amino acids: CSARSGGGLEKLFF. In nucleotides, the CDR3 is TGCAGTGCTAGGTCTGGGGGAGGGCTAGAAAAACTGTTTTTT.

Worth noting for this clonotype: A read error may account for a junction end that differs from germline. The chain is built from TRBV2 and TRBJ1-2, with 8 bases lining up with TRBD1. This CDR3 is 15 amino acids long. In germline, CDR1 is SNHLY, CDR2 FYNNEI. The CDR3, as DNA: TGTGCCGGCAGTTTGATGCAGGGGGCGCGAAGGGGCTACACCTTC. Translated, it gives CAGSLMQGARRGYTF.

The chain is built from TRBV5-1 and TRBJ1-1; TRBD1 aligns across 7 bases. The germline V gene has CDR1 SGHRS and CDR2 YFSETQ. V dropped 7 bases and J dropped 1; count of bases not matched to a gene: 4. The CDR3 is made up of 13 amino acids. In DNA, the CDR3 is TGCGCCAGCTCCGGGACAGAGAACACTGAAGCTTTCTTT. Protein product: CASSGTENTEAFF.

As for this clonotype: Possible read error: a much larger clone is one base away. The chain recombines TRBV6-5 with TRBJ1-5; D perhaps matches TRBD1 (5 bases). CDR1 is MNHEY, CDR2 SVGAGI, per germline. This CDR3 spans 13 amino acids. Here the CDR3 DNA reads TGTGCCAGCACCCAGGGTAGCAATCAGCCCCAGCTTTTT. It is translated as CASTQGSNQPQLF.

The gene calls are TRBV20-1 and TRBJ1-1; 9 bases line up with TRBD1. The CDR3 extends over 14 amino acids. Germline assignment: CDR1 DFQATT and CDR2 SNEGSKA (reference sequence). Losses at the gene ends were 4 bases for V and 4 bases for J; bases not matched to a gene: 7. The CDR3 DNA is TGCAGTGCTACCCTACCGGGACAGGGCACTGAAGCTTTCTTT. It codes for CSATLPGQGTEAFF.

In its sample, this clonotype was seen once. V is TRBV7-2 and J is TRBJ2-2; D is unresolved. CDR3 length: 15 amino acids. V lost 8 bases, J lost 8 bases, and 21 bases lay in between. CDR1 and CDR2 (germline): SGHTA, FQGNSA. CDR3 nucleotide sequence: TGTGCCAGCTCTCCATATCTCAGGATCGAAGGGGAGCTGTTTTTT. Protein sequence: CASSPYLRIEGELFF.